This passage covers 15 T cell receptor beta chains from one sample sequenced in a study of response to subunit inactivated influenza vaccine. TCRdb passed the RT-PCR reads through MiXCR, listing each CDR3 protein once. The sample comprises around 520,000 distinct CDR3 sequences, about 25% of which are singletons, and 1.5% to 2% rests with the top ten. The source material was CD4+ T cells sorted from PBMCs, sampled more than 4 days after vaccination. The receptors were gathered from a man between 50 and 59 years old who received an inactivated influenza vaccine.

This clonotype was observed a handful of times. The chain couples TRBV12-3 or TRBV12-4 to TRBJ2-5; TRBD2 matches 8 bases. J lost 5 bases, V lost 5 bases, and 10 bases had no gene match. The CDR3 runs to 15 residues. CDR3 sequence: CASSQTSGSGETQYF. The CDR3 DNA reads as TGTGCCAGCAGTCAGACGAGCGGGAGCGGGGAGACCCAGTACTTC.

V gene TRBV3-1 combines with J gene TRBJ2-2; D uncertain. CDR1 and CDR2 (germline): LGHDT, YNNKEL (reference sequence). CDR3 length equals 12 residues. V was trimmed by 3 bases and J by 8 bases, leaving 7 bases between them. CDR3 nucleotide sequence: TGTGCCAGCAGCCACCCTCGGGGGGAGCTGTTTTTT. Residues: CASSHPRGELFF.

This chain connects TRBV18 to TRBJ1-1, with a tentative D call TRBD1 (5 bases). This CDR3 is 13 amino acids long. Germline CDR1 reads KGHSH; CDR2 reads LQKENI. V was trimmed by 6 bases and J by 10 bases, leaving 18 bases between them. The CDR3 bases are TGTGCCAGCTCCGAGATACCGGGACTAGGAGCTTTCTTT. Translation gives CASSEIPGLGAFF. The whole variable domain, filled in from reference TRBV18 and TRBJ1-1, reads NAGVMQNPRHLVRRRGQEARLRCSPMKGHSHVYWYRQLPEEGLKFMVYLQKENIIDESGMPKERFSAEFPKEGPSILRIQQVVRGDSAAYFCASSEIPGLGAFFGQGTRLTVV.

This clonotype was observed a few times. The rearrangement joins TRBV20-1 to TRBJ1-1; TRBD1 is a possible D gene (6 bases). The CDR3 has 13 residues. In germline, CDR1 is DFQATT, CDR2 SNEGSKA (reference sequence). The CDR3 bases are TGCAGCACCACGGGACATCGGAACACTGAAGCTTTCTTT. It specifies CSTTGHRNTEAFF.

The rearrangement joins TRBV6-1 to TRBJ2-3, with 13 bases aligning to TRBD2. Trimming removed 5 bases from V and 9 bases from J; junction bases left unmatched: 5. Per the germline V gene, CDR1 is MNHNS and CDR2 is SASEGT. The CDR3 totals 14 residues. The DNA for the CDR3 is TGTGCCAGCAGTACCATGACTAGCGGGGGGACGCAGTATTTT. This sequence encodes CASSTMTSGGTQYF.

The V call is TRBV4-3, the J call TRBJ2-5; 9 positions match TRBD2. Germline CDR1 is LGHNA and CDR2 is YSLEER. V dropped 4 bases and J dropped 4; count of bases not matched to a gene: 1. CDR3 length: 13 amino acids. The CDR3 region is CASSPLAGETQYF. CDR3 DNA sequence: TGCGCCAGCAGCCCACTAGCGGGAGAGACCCAGTACTTC.

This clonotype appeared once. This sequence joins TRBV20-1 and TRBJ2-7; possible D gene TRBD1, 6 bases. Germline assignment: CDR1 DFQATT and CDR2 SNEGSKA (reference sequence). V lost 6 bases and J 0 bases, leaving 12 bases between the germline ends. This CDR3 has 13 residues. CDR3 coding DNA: TGCAGTGCGGCCCGGACAGCCTCCTACGAGCAGTACTTC. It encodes CSAARTASYEQYF.

Here the CDR3 reads CASSQEHRGHEQYF. The CDR3 DNA sequence: TGCGCCAGCAGCCAAGAACACAGGGGACACGAGCAGTACTTC. The chain carries TRBV4-3 and TRBJ2-7, with 7 positions matching TRBD1. Germline assignment: CDR1 LGHNA and CDR2 YSLEER. The CDR3 has 14 residues. V was clipped by 0 bases and J by 5 bases; unmatched bases: 4.

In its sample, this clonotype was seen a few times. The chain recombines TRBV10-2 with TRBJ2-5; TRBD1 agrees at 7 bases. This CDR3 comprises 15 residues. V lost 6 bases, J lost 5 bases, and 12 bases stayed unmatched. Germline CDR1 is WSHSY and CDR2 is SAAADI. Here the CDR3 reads CASREGRGLRETQYF. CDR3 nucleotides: TGCGCCAGCAGGGAAGGCAGGGGGTTGCGGGAGACCCAGTACTTC.

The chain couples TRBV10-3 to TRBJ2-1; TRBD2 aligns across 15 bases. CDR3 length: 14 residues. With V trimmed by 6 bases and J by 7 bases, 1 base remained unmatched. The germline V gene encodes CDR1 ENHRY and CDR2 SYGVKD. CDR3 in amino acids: CAIRGTSGGNEQFF. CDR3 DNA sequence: TGTGCCATCAGGGGGACTAGCGGGGGGAATGAGCAGTTCTTC.

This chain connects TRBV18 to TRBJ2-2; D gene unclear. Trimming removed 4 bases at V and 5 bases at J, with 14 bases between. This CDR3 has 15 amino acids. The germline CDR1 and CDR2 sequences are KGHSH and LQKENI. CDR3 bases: TGTGCCAGCTCACGTGACCAGGAACTTACCGGGGAGCTGTTTTTT. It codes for CASSRDQELTGELFF.

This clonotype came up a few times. The CDR3 spells CASSPERGNNEQFF. CDR3 sequence (DNA): TGTGCCAGCAGCCCGGAGCGGGGGAACAATGAGCAGTTCTTC. V gene TRBV11-2 combines with J gene TRBJ2-1; TRBD2 agrees at 8 bases. The V and J ends lost 5 bases and 5 bases, in that order; junction bases with no gene match: 5. The germline V gene has CDR1 SGHAT and CDR2 FQNNGV. This CDR3 region has 14 residues.

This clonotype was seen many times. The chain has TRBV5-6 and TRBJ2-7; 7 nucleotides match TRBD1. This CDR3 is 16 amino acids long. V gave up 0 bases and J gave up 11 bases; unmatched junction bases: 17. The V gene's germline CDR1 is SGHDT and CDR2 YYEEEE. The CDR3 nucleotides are TGTGCCAGCAGCTTGGGGATATTGGGGGACAGAATGGGGGAGTACTTC. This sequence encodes CASSLGILGDRMGEYF.

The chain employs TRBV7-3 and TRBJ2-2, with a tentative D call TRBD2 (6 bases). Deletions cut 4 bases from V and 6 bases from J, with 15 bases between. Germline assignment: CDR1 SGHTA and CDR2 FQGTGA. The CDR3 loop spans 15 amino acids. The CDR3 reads CASSSLVGGSGELFF. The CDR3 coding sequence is TGTGCCAGCAGCTCCCTCGTCGGGGGTTCCGGGGAGCTGTTTTTT.

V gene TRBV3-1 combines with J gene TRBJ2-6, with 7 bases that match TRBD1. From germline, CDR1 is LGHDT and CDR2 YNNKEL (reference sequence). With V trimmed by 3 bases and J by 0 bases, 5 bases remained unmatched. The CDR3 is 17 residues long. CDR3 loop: CASSHGQADSGANVLTF. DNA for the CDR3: TGTGCCAGCAGCCATGGACAGGCTGACTCTGGGGCCAACGTCCTGACTTTC.